These 10 T cell receptor beta chains originate from one sample sequenced in a study of response to subunit inactivated influenza vaccine. TCRdb processed the RT-PCR reads anew with MiXCR; each CDR3 protein has one entry. This table holds roughly 650,000 distinct CDR3 sequences, around 15% found once. The source material was PBMCs from blood, sampled around two weeks before vaccination. The receptors originated from a man in his fifties who received an inactivated influenza vaccine.

This clonotype has more than one count but fewer than ten. The genes are TRBV5-1 and TRBJ2-6, with 9 bases fitting TRBD2. The germline V gene has CDR1 SGHRS and CDR2 YFSETQ. V was pared by 4 bases and J by 4 bases, with 15 bases of the junction left unmatched. The length of the CDR3 is 19 residues. CDR3 sequence reads: CASSPGLARSRVGANVLTF. The DNA of the CDR3 is TGCGCCAGCAGCCCCGGACTAGCGAGATCACGTGTGGGGGCCAACGTCCTGACTTTC.

The CDR3 nucleotides are TGTGCCAGCAGCCCGGGGAACCAGGGGTCTTACGAGCAGTACTTC. It translates to CASSPGNQGSYEQYF. The rearrangement uses TRBV9 and TRBJ2-7, with a weak D call TRBD1 (6 bases). The V end lost 4 bases, the J end lost 4 bases, and 18 bases lay between the germline ends. The CDR3 spans 15 residues. CDR1 is SGDLS and CDR2 is YYNGEE in the germline V gene. Using reference TRBV9 and TRBJ2-7 for the parts outside the CDR3, the full variable domain is DSGVTQTPKHLITATGQRVTLRCSPRSGDLSVYWYQQSLDQGLQFLIQYYNGEERAKGNILERFSAQQFPDLHSELNLSSLELGDSALYFCASSPGNQGSYEQYFGPGTRLTVT.

This clonotype occurred a few times. The V and J genes are TRBV4-3 and TRBJ2-5; a possible D gene is TRBD1 (6 bases). Germline CDR1 and CDR2: LGHNA and YSLEER. The CDR3 extends over 13 amino acids. The V end lost 5 bases, the J end lost 5 bases, and 12 bases lay between the germline ends. The CDR3 spells CASSTNRAETQYF. The DNA of the CDR3 is TGCGCCAGCAGCACTAACAGGGCGGAGACCCAGTACTTC.

This clonotype was observed a few times. The chain carries TRBV24-1 and TRBJ2-5; tentatively, D is TRBD1 (6 bases). The CDR3 loop spans 15 amino acids. Trimming took 2 bases from V and 3 from J, leaving 12 bases between them. Germline V gene sequence: CDR1 KGHDR, CDR2 SFDVKD. As DNA, the CDR3 is TGTGCCACCAGTGATTCACGGCCAGGGGAAGAGACCCAGTACTTC. Encoded protein: CATSDSRPGEETQYF.

This clonotype was seen at least ten times. V gene TRBV27 combines with J gene TRBJ1-1; unclear D gene. Per germline, CDR1 MNHEY and CDR2 SMNVEV (reference sequence). The CDR3 length is 14 residues. The V end was cut by 5 bases, the J end by 1 base, with 11 bases between. CDR3 nucleotides: TGTGCCAGCAGTGCTAGGGAAAGGAACACTGAAGCTTTCTTT. This translates into CASSARERNTEAFF.

This clonotype was counted only a few times. This sequence joins TRBV29-1 and TRBJ2-7, with 8 positions matching TRBD1. The CDR3 extends over 14 amino acids. Germline trimming cut 6 bases from V and 0 bases from J; bases unmatched to any gene: 7. The germline gives CDR1 SQVTM, CDR2 ANQGSEA. The CDR3 DNA follows: TGCAGCGTAGAGGACAGGGCCATCTCCTACGAGCAGTACTTC. As protein: CSVEDRAISYEQYF.

The chain joins TRBV10-2 to TRBJ2-3; 9 bases match TRBD1. CDR3 length: 17 residues. CDR1 and CDR2 (germline): WSHSY, SAAADI. Unmatched junction bases numbered 9, after V lost 4 bases and J lost 1 base. CDR3 bases: TGCGCCAGCAGTGTAGGGACAGGGATTCGCGGCACAGATACGCAGTATTTT. This encodes CASSVGTGIRGTDTQYF.

This clonotype was found many times. J is TRBJ2-3 and V is TRBV28; 13 nucleotides match TRBD2. The length of the CDR3 is 17 residues. CDR1 is MDHEN and CDR2 is SYDVKM in the germline V gene. V dropped 0 bases and J dropped 2; count of bases not matched to a gene: 2. The CDR3 protein is CASSLWGLAGPTDTQYF. CDR3 sequence (DNA): TGTGCCAGCAGTTTATGGGGACTAGCGGGACCCACAGATACGCAGTATTTT.

The J gene is TRBJ2-2, the V gene TRBV7-2, with D hard to call. CDR1 SGHTA and CDR2 FQGNSA come from the germline V gene. The CDR3 spans 15 residues. V was shortened by 5 bases and J by 6 bases, with 16 bases between the two germline ends. In DNA form, the CDR3 reads TGTGCCAGCAGCACAAATAGAGGCGGCTCCGGGGAGCTGTTTTTT. Its protein is CASSTNRGGSGELFF.

The rearrangement uses TRBV30 and TRBJ1-2; no firm D call. The V and J ends lost 4 bases and 1 base respectively, with 10 bases between them. The CDR3 sequence is 13 residues long. Germline CDR1 and CDR2: GTSNPN and SVGIG (reference sequence). The CDR3 loop is CAWNPGYNYGYTF. The CDR3 coding sequence is TGTGCCTGGAATCCAGGTTATAACTATGGCTACACCTTC.